This T cell receptor (beta chain) was found in a study of cytomegalovirus exposure and HLA in healthy donors. Findings and limits, study-wide: A later analysis linked some 17,000 TCR beta sequences to HLA alleles at 0.05 false discovery rate. A highly shared variant cluster was judged a likely technical artifact.

Amplification used 60 Vbeta primers and 13 Jbeta primers. Measured with immunoSEQ multiplex PCR; TCRdb has only the in-frame clones, and not every one. The table includes around 150,000 clones, about 87% detected once. As to this clone: Its matching antigen is unknown.

Nominal health characterized the donors when sampled, though unrecorded immune exposures were likely. The source of this sequence is a woman aged 25 to 39 in good health and CMV-seronegative. The sequencing input was PBMCs.

The CDR3 sequence is CASSLGQGLSYEQYF. In DNA form, the CDR3 reads TGTGCCAGCAGCTTAGGACAGGGTCTCTCCTACGAGCAGTACTTC. V and J are TRBV7-9 and TRBJ2-7, with TRBD1 matching over 7 bases. CDR1 and CDR2 (germline): SEHNR, FQNEAQ (reference sequence). J lost 0 bases, V lost 1 base, and 3 bases had no gene match. This CDR3 is 15 amino acids long.